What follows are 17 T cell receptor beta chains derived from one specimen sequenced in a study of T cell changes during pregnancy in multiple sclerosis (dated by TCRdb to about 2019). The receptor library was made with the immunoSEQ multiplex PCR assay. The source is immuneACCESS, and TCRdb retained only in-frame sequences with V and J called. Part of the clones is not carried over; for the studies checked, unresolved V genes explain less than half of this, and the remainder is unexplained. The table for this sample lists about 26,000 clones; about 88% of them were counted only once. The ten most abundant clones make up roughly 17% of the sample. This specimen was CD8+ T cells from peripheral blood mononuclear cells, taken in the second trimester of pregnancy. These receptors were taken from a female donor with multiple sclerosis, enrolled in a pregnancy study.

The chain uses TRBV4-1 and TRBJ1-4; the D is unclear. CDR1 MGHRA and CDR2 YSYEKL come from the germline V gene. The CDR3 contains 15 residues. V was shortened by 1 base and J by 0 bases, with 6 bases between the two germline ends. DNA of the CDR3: TGCGCCAGCAGCCAAGTCACAGCAACTAATGAAAAACTGTTTTTT. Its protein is CASSQVTATNEKLFF.

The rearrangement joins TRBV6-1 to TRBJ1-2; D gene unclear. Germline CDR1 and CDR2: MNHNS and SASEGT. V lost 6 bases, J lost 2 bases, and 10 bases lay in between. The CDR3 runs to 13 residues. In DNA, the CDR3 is TGTGCCAGCAGCGCCGGAGAAAACTATGGCTACACCTTC. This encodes CASSAGENYGYTF.

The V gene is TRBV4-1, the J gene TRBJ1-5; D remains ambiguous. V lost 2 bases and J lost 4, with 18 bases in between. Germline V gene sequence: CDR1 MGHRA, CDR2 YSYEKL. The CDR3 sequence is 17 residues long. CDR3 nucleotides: TGCGCCAGCAGCCAATTAGCAGACGGGGTTGGAAATCAGCCCCAGCATTTT. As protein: CASSQLADGVGNQPQHF.

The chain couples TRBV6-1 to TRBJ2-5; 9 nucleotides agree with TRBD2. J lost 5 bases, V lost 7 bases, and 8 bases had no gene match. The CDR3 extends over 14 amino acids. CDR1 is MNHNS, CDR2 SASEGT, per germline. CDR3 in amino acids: CASTEAGGAETQYF. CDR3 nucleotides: TGTGCCAGCACAGAAGCGGGAGGCGCGGAGACCCAGTACTTC.

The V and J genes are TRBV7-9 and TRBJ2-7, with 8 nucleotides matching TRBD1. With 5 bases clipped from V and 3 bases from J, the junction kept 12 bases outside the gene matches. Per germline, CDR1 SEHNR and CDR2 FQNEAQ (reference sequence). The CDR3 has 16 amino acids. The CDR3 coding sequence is TGTGCCAGCAGCCCAGGACCTCCGGGACAGGTCTACGAGCAGTACTTC. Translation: CASSPGPPGQVYEQYF.

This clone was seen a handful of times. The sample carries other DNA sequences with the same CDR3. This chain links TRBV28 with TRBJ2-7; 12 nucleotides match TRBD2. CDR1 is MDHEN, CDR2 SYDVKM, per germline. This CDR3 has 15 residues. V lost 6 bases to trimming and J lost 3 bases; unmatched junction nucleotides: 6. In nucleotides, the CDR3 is TGTGCCAGCAGACAGACTAGCGGGAGAGTCTACGAGCAGTACTTC. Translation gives CASRQTSGRVYEQYF.

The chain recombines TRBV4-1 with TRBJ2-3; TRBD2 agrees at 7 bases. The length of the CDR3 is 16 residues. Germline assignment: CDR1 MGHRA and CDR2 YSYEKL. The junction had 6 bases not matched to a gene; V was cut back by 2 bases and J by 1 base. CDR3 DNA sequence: TGCGCCAGCAGCCAAACATTAAGCGGGGGCACAGATACGCAGTATTTT. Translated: CASSQTLSGGTDTQYF.

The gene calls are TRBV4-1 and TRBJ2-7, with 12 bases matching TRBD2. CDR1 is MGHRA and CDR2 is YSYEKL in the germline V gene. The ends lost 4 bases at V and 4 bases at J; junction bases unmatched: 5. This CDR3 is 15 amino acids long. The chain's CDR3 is CASSLLAGGPYEQYF. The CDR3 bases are TGCGCCAGCAGCCTACTAGCGGGAGGACCTTACGAGCAGTACTTC.

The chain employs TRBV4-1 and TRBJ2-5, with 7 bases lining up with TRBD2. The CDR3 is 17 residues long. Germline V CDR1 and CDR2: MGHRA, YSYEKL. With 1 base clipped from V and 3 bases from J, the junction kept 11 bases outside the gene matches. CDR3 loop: CASSQGGAGAWEETQYF. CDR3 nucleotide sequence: TGCGCCAGCAGCCAAGGGGGCGCGGGAGCATGGGAAGAGACCCAGTACTTC.

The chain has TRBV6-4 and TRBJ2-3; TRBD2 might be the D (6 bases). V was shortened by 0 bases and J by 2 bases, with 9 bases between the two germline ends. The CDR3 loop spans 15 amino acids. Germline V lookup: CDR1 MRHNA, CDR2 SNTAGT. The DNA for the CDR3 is TGTGCCAGCAGTGACTCGACTAGTCCCACAGATACGCAGTATTTT. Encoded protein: CASSDSTSPTDTQYF.

CDR3 in amino acids: CSVEWVTGDTDTQYF. DNA of the CDR3: TGCAGCGTTGAATGGGTAACAGGGGACACAGATACGCAGTATTTT. The chain is built from TRBV29-1 and TRBJ2-3, with 7 bases identical to TRBD1. The CDR3 is made up of 15 amino acids. With V trimmed by 2 bases and J by 2 bases, 7 bases remained unmatched. Germline lookup yields CDR1 SQVTM and CDR2 ANQGSEA.

The CDR3 DNA is TGTGCCAGCAGCAAGAGTTTTAGCGGGATCGCAGATACGCAGTATTTT. Protein product: CASSKSFSGIADTQYF. This chain links TRBV14 with TRBJ2-3; 8 bases are shared with TRBD2. V was pared by 5 bases and J by 4 bases, with 11 bases of the junction left unmatched. The CDR3 spans 16 residues. Germline CDR1 is SGHDN and CDR2 is FVKESK.

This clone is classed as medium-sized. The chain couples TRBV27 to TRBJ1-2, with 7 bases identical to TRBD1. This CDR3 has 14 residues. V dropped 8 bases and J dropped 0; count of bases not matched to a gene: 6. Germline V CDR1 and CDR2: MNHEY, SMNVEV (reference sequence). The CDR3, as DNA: TGTGCCAGCGCTATTCAGGGGGCTAACTATGGCTACACCTTC. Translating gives CASAIQGANYGYTF.

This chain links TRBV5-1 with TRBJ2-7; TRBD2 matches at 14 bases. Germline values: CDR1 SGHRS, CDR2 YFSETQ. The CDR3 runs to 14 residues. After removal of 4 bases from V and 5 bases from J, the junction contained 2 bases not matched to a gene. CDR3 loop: CASSPGLAGDEQYF. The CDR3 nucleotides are TGCGCCAGCAGCCCGGGACTAGCGGGAGACGAGCAGTACTTC.

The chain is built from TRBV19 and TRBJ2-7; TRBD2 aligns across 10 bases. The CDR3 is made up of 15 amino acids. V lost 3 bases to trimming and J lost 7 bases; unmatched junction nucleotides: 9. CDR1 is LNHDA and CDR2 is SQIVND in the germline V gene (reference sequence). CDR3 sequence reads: CASSIQPSGSKEQYF. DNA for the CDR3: TGTGCCAGTAGTATTCAGCCTAGCGGGAGCAAAGAGCAGTACTTC.

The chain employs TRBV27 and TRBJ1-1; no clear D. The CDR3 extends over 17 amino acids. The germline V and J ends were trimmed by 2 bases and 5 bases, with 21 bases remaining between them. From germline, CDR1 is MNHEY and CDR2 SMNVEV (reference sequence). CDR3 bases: TGTGCCAGCAGTTTAGTTACGGGGTCTGGGTTATGGACTGAAGCTTTCTTT. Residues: CASSLVTGSGLWTEAFF.

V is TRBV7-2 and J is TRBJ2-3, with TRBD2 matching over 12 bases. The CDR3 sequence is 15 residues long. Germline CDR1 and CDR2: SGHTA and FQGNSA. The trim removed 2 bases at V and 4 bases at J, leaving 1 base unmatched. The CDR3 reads CASSLLAGGPDTQYF. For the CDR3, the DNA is TGTGCCAGCAGCTTACTAGCGGGAGGGCCAGATACGCAGTATTTT. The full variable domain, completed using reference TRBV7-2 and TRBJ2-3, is GAGVSQSPSNKVTEKGKDVELRCDPISGHTALYWYRQSLGQGLEFLIYFQGNSAPDKSGLPSDRFSAERTGGSVSTLTIQRTQQEDSAVYLCASSLLAGGPDTQYFGPGTRLTVL.